A selection of T cell receptor beta chains follows, all from one sample in a study of T-cell reconstitution after alpha-beta-depleted transplantation in children. TCRdb re-analysed the PCR reads in MiXCR, keeping a single row per CDR3 protein. The sample lists roughly 180,000 distinct CDR3 sequences; roughly 14% were seen once. The specimen was PBMCs from the stem cell graft donor, collected from the stem cell graft. Source of these receptors: a human donor who donated a stem cell graft to a child with acute lymphoblastic leukemia. Both conserved end residues are part of each CDR3. Fields, in order: V gene, clone size, D gene, CDR3 length, J gene, CDR3 DNA, CDR3 protein. D genes are given only for firm matches. Clone size is shown for a subset of rows, as once, few, many or a class of expanded clone.

v_gene: TRBV29-1
abundance: many
d_gene: .
len: 14
j_gene: TRBJ1-1
CDR3nt: TGCAGCGTTAGGGAACAAGGGTCGATTACTGAAGCTTTCTTT
CDR3aa: CSVREQGSITEAFF

v_gene: TRBV6-4
abundance: many
d_gene: .
len: 13
j_gene: TRBJ2-1
CDR3nt: TGTGCCAGCAGTGTGGGGCGGGACAGTGAGCAGTTCTTC
CDR3aa: CASSVGRDSEQFF

v_gene: TRBV12-3/TRBV12-4
abundance: many
d_gene: .
len: 13
j_gene: TRBJ1-5
CDR3nt: TGTGCCAGCAGTTGGGGCCAATATCAGCCCCAGCATTTT
CDR3aa: CASSWGQYQPQHF

v_gene: TRBV12-3/TRBV12-4
abundance: many
d_gene: .
len: 13
j_gene: TRBJ1-1
CDR3nt: TGTGCCAGCAGCTCACAGAGCTACACTGAAGCTTTCTTT
CDR3aa: CASSSQSYTEAFF

v_gene: TRBV5-1
abundance: many
d_gene: TRBD1
len: 13
j_gene: TRBJ2-1
CDR3nt: TGCGCCAGCAGCTTACAGGGGTTAAATGAGCAGTTCTTC
CDR3aa: CASSLQGLNEQFF

v_gene: TRBV28
abundance: .
d_gene: .
len: 14
j_gene: TRBJ1-5
CDR3nt: TGTGCCAGCAGTTTACTCCTAGGCAATCAGCCCCAGCATTTT
CDR3aa: CASSLLLGNQPQHF

v_gene: TRBV12-3/TRBV12-4
abundance: few
d_gene: .
len: 14
j_gene: TRBJ1-1
CDR3nt: TGTGCCAGCAGTCAGACGCCACCGAACACTGAAGCTTTCTTT
CDR3aa: CASSQTPPNTEAFF

v_gene: TRBV7-6
abundance: many
d_gene: TRBD1
len: 17
j_gene: TRBJ2-5
CDR3nt: TGTGCCAGCAGCTTAGGGGTCGGGACAGGGCGCGGGCAGACCCAGTACTTC
CDR3aa: CASSLGVGTGRGQTQYF

v_gene: TRBV29-1
abundance: many
d_gene: .
len: 12
j_gene: TRBJ2-5
CDR3nt: TGCAGCGTCGAGGGAGTGGAAGAGACCCAGTACTTC
CDR3aa: CSVEGVEETQYF

v_gene: TRBV5-1
abundance: many
d_gene: .
len: 14
j_gene: TRBJ1-5
CDR3nt: TGCGCCAGCAGCTTGGACAGGGCTAGTCAGCCCCAGCATTTT
CDR3aa: CASSLDRASQPQHF

v_gene: TRBV2
abundance: few
d_gene: TRBD1
len: 15
j_gene: TRBJ2-1
CDR3nt: TGTGCCAGCGTAGAGCACAGGGGGCCGGGGAATGAGCAGTTCTTC
CDR3aa: CASVEHRGPGNEQFF

v_gene: TRBV6-5
abundance: many
d_gene: .
len: 17
j_gene: TRBJ2-7
CDR3nt: TGTGCCAGCAGTTACGGGTTTAATGAGGGGACGCCCTACGAGCAGTACTTC
CDR3aa: CASSYGFNEGTPYEQYF

v_gene: TRBV10-3
abundance: few
d_gene: TRBD1
len: 15
j_gene: TRBJ2-3
CDR3nt: TGTGCCATCAGTGACTCGGGACAGGGGGAAGATACGCAGTATTTT
CDR3aa: CAISDSGQGEDTQYF

v_gene: TRBV6-5
abundance: .
d_gene: TRBD2
len: 15
j_gene: TRBJ2-1
CDR3nt: TGTGCCAGCAGACCGGGACTAGCCACCTACAATGAGCAGTTCTTC
CDR3aa: CASRPGLATYNEQFF

v_gene: TRBV20-1
abundance: many
d_gene: .
len: 15
j_gene: TRBJ2-3
CDR3nt: TGCAGTGCTAGGCCCGGGGAGAGGGGCACAGATACGCAGTATTTT
CDR3aa: CSARPGERGTDTQYF

v_gene: TRBV5-1
abundance: many
d_gene: TRBD1
len: 13
j_gene: TRBJ1-1
CDR3nt: TGCGCCAGCAGCCAGGGGGCGGGCACTGAAGCTTTCTTT
CDR3aa: CASSQGAGTEAFF

v_gene: TRBV20-1
abundance: many
d_gene: .
len: 17
j_gene: TRBJ2-2
CDR3nt: TGCAGTGCTAGAGACCAAAAAAGGAGGTCGAACACCGGGGAGCTGTTTTTT
CDR3aa: CSARDQKRRSNTGELFF

v_gene: TRBV19
abundance: .
d_gene: .
len: 15
j_gene: TRBJ2-5
CDR3nt: TGTGCCAGTAGTATAGGGGCTCCCAGGGAGGAGACCCAGTACTTC
CDR3aa: CASSIGAPREETQYF

v_gene: TRBV13
abundance: many
d_gene: .
len: 12
j_gene: TRBJ2-2
CDR3nt: TGTGCCAGCACGAGGGGCATCGGGGAGCTGTTTTTT
CDR3aa: CASTRGIGELFF

v_gene: TRBV20-1
abundance: few
d_gene: TRBD1
len: 15
j_gene: TRBJ1-1
CDR3nt: TGCAGTGCTAGAATTTCCGGGACAGGGAACACTGAAGCTTTCTTT
CDR3aa: CSARISGTGNTEAFF

v_gene: TRBV5-1
abundance: many
d_gene: .
len: 16
j_gene: TRBJ2-1
CDR3nt: TGCGCCAGCAGCTTGGATTCCGGTATCGCGCTCAATGAGCAGTTCTTC
CDR3aa: CASSLDSGIALNEQFF

v_gene: TRBV12-3/TRBV12-4
abundance: many
d_gene: .
len: 16
j_gene: TRBJ2-1
CDR3nt: TGTGCCAGCAGTTGGGTGACAGGGGAGGGTTACAATGAGCAGTTCTTC
CDR3aa: CASSWVTGEGYNEQFF

v_gene: TRBV5-1
abundance: many
d_gene: TRBD2
len: 15
j_gene: TRBJ2-2
CDR3nt: TGCGCCAGCAGCTTTGGCGGGAGAAGAACCGGGGAGCTGTTTTTT
CDR3aa: CASSFGGRRTGELFF

v_gene: TRBV5-1
abundance: few
d_gene: .
len: 15
j_gene: TRBJ2-1
CDR3nt: TGCGCCAGCAGCTTGTGGGGAGGAATCTACAATGAGCAGTTCTTC
CDR3aa: CASSLWGGIYNEQFF

v_gene: TRBV7-9
abundance: many
d_gene: .
len: 17
j_gene: TRBJ2-7
CDR3nt: TGTGCCAGCAGCCCTATGGGGACCCGGGGGAAGACCTACGAGCAGTACTTC
CDR3aa: CASSPMGTRGKTYEQYF

v_gene: TRBV6-1
abundance: many
d_gene: TRBD2
len: 14
j_gene: TRBJ2-2
CDR3nt: TGTGCCAGCATGAGGACTAGCGTCACCGGGGAGCTGTTTTTT
CDR3aa: CASMRTSVTGELFF

v_gene: TRBV28
abundance: many
d_gene: TRBD2
len: 17
j_gene: TRBJ2-3
CDR3nt: TGTGCCAGCCCTCGGTCGGGGCTAGCGGGACACACAGATACGCAGTATTTT
CDR3aa: CASPRSGLAGHTDTQYF

v_gene: TRBV20-1
abundance: many
d_gene: TRBD1
len: 14
j_gene: TRBJ1-5
CDR3nt: TGCAGTGCTGGAACCGGGACAGCCAATCAGCCCCAGCATTTT
CDR3aa: CSAGTGTANQPQHF

v_gene: TRBV29-1
abundance: many
d_gene: TRBD1
len: 14
j_gene: TRBJ2-7
CDR3nt: TGCAGCGTTGTTACGTCAGGGGGACCCTACGAGCAGTACTTC
CDR3aa: CSVVTSGGPYEQYF

v_gene: TRBV7-9
abundance: .
d_gene: .
len: 15
j_gene: TRBJ1-4
CDR3nt: TGTGCCAGCAGCTTGGGAGGGTCTGAAGATGAAAAACTGTTTTTT
CDR3aa: CASSLGGSEDEKLFF

v_gene: TRBV7-2
abundance: once
d_gene: .
len: 14
j_gene: TRBJ2-1
CDR3nt: TGTGCCAGCAGCTTAGAATGGTCCCCCAATGAGCAGTTCTTC
CDR3aa: CASSLEWSPNEQFF

v_gene: TRBV20-1
abundance: .
d_gene: .
len: 13
j_gene: TRBJ2-3
CDR3nt: TGCAGTGCTGTACCCCTAGCTGAAGATACGCAGTATTTT
CDR3aa: CSAVPLAEDTQYF

v_gene: TRBV6-2/TRBV6-3
abundance: many
d_gene: .
len: 14
j_gene: TRBJ1-1
CDR3nt: TGTGCCAGCAGTTATGAGGTAGGGAGGACTGAAGCTTTCTTT
CDR3aa: CASSYEVGRTEAFF

v_gene: TRBV29-1
abundance: many
d_gene: TRBD1
len: 13
j_gene: TRBJ1-2
CDR3nt: TGCAGCGCCGCGACAGGGATGGACTATGGCTACACCTTC
CDR3aa: CSAATGMDYGYTF

v_gene: TRBV6-5
abundance: many
d_gene: .
len: 14
j_gene: TRBJ2-7
CDR3nt: TGTGCCAGCAGTTACGTCAGTAATCCCTACGAGCAGTACTTC
CDR3aa: CASSYVSNPYEQYF

v_gene: TRBV20-1
abundance: few
d_gene: TRBD2
len: 16
j_gene: TRBJ2-7
CDR3nt: TGCAGTGCTAGAGAGTTGGGGCTAGCGGGGAACTACGAGCAGTACTTC
CDR3aa: CSARELGLAGNYEQYF

v_gene: TRBV12-3/TRBV12-4
abundance: many
d_gene: TRBD1
len: 15
j_gene: TRBJ1-1
CDR3nt: TGTGCCAGCAGTCCGATAGGACAGGCGAACACTGAAGCTTTCTTT
CDR3aa: CASSPIGQANTEAFF

v_gene: TRBV29-1
abundance: many
d_gene: TRBD1
len: 12
j_gene: TRBJ1-4
CDR3nt: TGCAGCGTGGCGGAAGGGGGCGAAAAACTGTTTTTT
CDR3aa: CSVAEGGEKLFF

v_gene: TRBV2
abundance: few
d_gene: .
len: 15
j_gene: TRBJ1-1
CDR3nt: TGTGCCAGCAGCCGACCGGGGGAGGTTGGCACTGAAGCTTTCTTT
CDR3aa: CASSRPGEVGTEAFF

v_gene: TRBV6-1
abundance: many
d_gene: .
len: 13
j_gene: TRBJ2-7
CDR3nt: TGTGCCAGCAGATTCGGGGGAGCCTACGAGCAGTACTTC
CDR3aa: CASRFGGAYEQYF

v_gene: TRBV20-1
abundance: many
d_gene: .
len: 14
j_gene: TRBJ1-2
CDR3nt: TGCAGTGCTAGAGACAGGCCAGCTAACTATGGCTACACCTTC
CDR3aa: CSARDRPANYGYTF

v_gene: TRBV5-1
abundance: many
d_gene: .
len: 15
j_gene: TRBJ1-1
CDR3nt: TGCGCCAGCAGCTTAACGACAGGCCCAAACACTGAAGCTTTCTTT
CDR3aa: CASSLTTGPNTEAFF